Listed below are T cell receptor beta chains from one sample, sequenced in a study of T cell clones after liver transplantation. Sequenced by immunoSEQ multiplex PCR; TCRdb stores in-frame clones only, minus some. The table includes around 70,000 clones, around 92% detected once. Sequencing was performed on CD4+ T cells from blood, taken 25 months after liver transplant. The receptors come from a human patient who received a liver transplant. Some T cells may be supplied by the graft donor. The CDR3 runs from the conserved cysteine through the conserved F or W. The D gene is left open where the match is weak. Clone sizes are given selectively: once, few, many, or a class where the clone is expanded.

d_call,clone_size,v_call,j_call,cdr3_nt,cdr3_aa
.,few,TRBV5-1,TRBJ2-2,TGCGCCAGCAGCCTCAGGGGCCTCCAGCTCACCGGGGAGCTGTTTTTT,CASSLRGLQLTGELFF
.,once,TRBV18,TRBJ2-7,TGTGCCAGCTCACCCACACCCACTAGTCCTCCCTATGGGCAGTACTTC,CASSPTPTSPPYGQYF
TRBD1,.,TRBV6-5,TRBJ1-2,TGTGCCAGCAGTTACCCGACAGGGCGAGGCTATGGCTACACCTTC,CASSYPTGRGYGYTF
TRBD1,.,TRBV6-9,TRBJ1-5,TGTGCCAGCAGTTACCGGGACAGAAGGTATCAGCCCCAGCATTTT,CASSYRDRRYQPQHF
TRBD2,.,TRBV7-2,TRBJ2-1,TGTGCCAGCAGCCCTAGAGGACTAGCGGGAGGCTCTGAGCAGTTCTTC,CASSPRGLAGGSEQFF
TRBD1,.,TRBV28,TRBJ1-4,TGTGCCAGCAGTTTACACAGGGGAGTTGAAAAACTGTTTTTT,CASSLHRGVEKLFF
.,once,TRBV21-1,TRBJ2-5,TGTGCCAGCAGCCCCCTTTATATTAGCGGGAGCGGCGTTAGGGAGACCCAGTACTTC,CASSPLYISGSGVRETQYF
TRBD1,.,TRBV4-2,TRBJ1-1,TGTGCCAGCAGCCAAACACAGGGGACGAACACTGAAGCTTTCTTT,CASSQTQGTNTEAFF
.,.,TRBV6-4,TRBJ2-7,TGTGCCAGCAGTGACTTCGGAACAGGCTACGAGCAGTACTTC,CASSDFGTGYEQYF
.,.,TRBV7-2,TRBJ2-1,TGTGCCAGCAGCTTAGCCGTCCCATCCTCCTACAATGAGCAGTTCTTC,CASSLAVPSSYNEQFF
TRBD1,.,TRBV7-2,TRBJ2-1,TGTGCCAGCAGCTTAGCGACCGGGACAGTTTACAATGAGCAGTTCTTC,CASSLATGTVYNEQFF
.,.,TRBV28,TRBJ1-2,TGTGCCAGCAGTTTATCGGGGGGTGTAGGCTACACCTTC,CASSLSGGVGYTF
.,once,TRBV6-6,TRBJ1-5,TGTGCCAGCAGTTACTCGGGTAGCAATCAGCCCCAGCATTTT,CASSYSGSNQPQHF
TRBD2,.,TRBV5-1,TRBJ2-2,TGCGCCAGCAGCTTGGGAGCGGGATCGAGGGAGCTGTTTTTT,CASSLGAGSRELFF
TRBD2,.,TRBV27,TRBJ2-1,TGTGCCAGCAGTTTATCTGGGACTATCATTAATGAGCAGTTCTTC,CASSLSGTIINEQFF
.,.,TRBV7-5,TRBJ2-6,.,CARSFAGGTGANVLTF
.,few,TRBV7-8,TRBJ2-7,TGTGCCAGCAGCTTGAGGGAGGGGGCCTCCTACGAGCAGTACTTC,CASSLREGASYEQYF
TRBD1,.,TRBV5-6,TRBJ2-7,TGTGCCAGCAGCGTGGGACAGGGTATTTCCCACGAGCAGTACTTC,CASSVGQGISHEQYF
.,.,TRBV5-1,TRBJ2-5,TGCGCCAGCAGCTTGTACGGGGAAGAGACCCAGTACTTC,CASSLYGEETQYF
.,.,TRBV2,TRBJ1-5,TGTGCCAGCAGTGAAGTAGCTTCTCGGCCCCAGCATTTT,CASSEVASRPQHF
.,.,TRBV7-6,TRBJ1-3,TGTGCCAGCAGCTTAGGCAACTCTGGAAACACCATATATTTT,CASSLGNSGNTIYF
TRBD2,.,TRBV7-8,TRBJ2-3,TGTGCCAGCACGGCGGGAGGGGCAGATACGCAGTATTTT,CASTAGGADTQYF
TRBD1,.,TRBV19,TRBJ2-1,TGTGCCAGTAGTAGCGACAGGGGCCCGGTGGGATATGAGCAGTTCTTC,CASSSDRGPVGYEQFF
.,.,TRBV25-1,TRBJ2-7,TGTGCCAGCAAACACGGGCAGGGGTACGAGCAGTACTTC,CASKHGQGYEQYF
.,once,TRBV5-1,TRBJ2-5,TGCGCCAGCAGCTTGAGGGAAGGGCAGACCCAGTACTTC,CASSLREGQTQYF
TRBD2,.,TRBV7-8,TRBJ2-1,TGTGCCAGCAGCTCCCTAGCGGGAGTCGTTTACAATGAGCAGTTCTTC,CASSSLAGVVYNEQFF